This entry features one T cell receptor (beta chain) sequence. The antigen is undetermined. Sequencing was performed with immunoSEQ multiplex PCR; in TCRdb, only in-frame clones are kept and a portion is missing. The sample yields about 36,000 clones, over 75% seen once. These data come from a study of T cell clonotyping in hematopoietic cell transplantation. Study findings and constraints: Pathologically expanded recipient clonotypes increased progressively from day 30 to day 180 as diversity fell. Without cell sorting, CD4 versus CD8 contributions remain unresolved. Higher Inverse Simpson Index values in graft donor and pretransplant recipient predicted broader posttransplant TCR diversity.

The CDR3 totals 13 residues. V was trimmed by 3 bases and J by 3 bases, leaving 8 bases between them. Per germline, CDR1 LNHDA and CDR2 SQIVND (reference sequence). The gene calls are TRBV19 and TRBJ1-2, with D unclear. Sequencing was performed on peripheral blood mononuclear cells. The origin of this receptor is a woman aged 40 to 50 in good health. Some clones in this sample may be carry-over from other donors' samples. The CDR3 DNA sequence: TGTGCCAGTAGTATGGACGGGTACTATGGCTACACCTTC. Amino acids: CASSMDGYYGYTF.